Below, 29 T cell receptor beta chains from the same sample are listed, as sequenced in a study of T-cell memory formation after mild COVID-19. TCRdb processed the 5' RACE reads anew with MiXCR; each CDR3 protein has one entry. The sample has roughly 310,000 distinct CDR3 sequences; about 15% are singletons. The source material was PBMCs or a T cell subset sorted from them (not recorded which). The receptor set was obtained from a man aged 18-30 years who had mild COVID-19 (a few samples of this study predate the infection). Cell type and time point are not known.

V gene TRBV5-8 combines with J gene TRBJ2-7; either TRBD1 or TRBD2 may fit D (5 bases each). V was clipped by 0 bases and J by 0 bases, with 10 bases between them. This CDR3 contains 15 residues. CDR1 SGHTS and CDR2 YDEGEE come from the germline V gene. CDR3 region: CASSLAAGSSYEQYF. CDR3 nucleotide sequence: TGTGCCAGCAGCTTGGCGGCAGGGAGCTCCTACGAGCAGTACTTC.

The table lists this clonotype with a few counts. The DNA of the CDR3 is TGTGCCAGCAGCCGAGACCGGGACTTGAACTCTGGGGCCAACGTCCTGACTTTC. This gives the protein CASSRDRDLNSGANVLTF. The chain recombines TRBV4-2 with TRBJ2-6, with D tentatively TRBD2 (6 bases). Trimming took off 4 bases at V and 0 bases at J, with 16 bases between the two ends. The CDR3 contains 18 residues. Germline V CDR1 and CDR2: LGHNA, YNFKEQ.

The V gene is TRBV24-1, the J gene TRBJ2-2, with no clear D. This CDR3 has 16 amino acids. Trimming removed 3 bases from V and 2 bases from J, with 12 bases in between. From germline, CDR1 is KGHDR and CDR2 SFDVKD. CDR3 coding DNA: TGTGCCACCAGTGATCCGGTTTCGCAAAACACCGGGGAGCTGTTTTTT. Translation: CATSDPVSQNTGELFF.

This clonotype has more than one count but fewer than ten. This chain uses TRBV20-1 with TRBJ2-1; 9 positions match TRBD1. Germline loops: CDR1 DFQATT, CDR2 SNEGSKA (reference sequence). Trimming took 5 bases from V and 1 from J; bases not matched to a gene: 6. This CDR3 has 15 residues. The CDR3 region has the DNA TGCAGTGCTCGCGGACAGGGGCTATCCTACAATGAGCAGTTCTTC. It is translated as CSARGQGLSYNEQFF.

This clonotype was seen more than once but under ten times. This chain's CDR3 is CASSGTGGLVNIQYF. CDR3 sequence (DNA): TGTGCCAGTAGCGGGACAGGGGGTTTGGTAAACATTCAGTACTTC. The chain is built from TRBV19 and TRBJ2-4; the match to TRBD1 covers 11 bases. The CDR3 extends over 15 amino acids. The J segment lost 6 bases and the V segment lost 6 bases, leaving 7 bases of the junction unmatched. Germline V lookup: CDR1 LNHDA, CDR2 SQIVND (reference sequence).

V gene TRBV10-3 combines with J gene TRBJ1-2; 9 bases map to TRBD1. Germline lookup yields CDR1 ENHRY and CDR2 SYGVKD. This CDR3 region has 16 residues. Unmatched junction bases numbered 12, after V lost 7 bases and J lost 3 bases. In DNA, the CDR3 is TGTGCCATCACCCTTTCCCCGGGACAGGGACACTATGGCTACACCTTC. This codes for CAITLSPGQGHYGYTF.

In this sample, this clonotype turned up a few times. This chain joins TRBV20-1 and TRBJ2-7, with a possible D match to TRBD1 (5 bases). Germline CDR1 DFQATT, CDR2 SNEGSKA (reference sequence). CDR3 length: 14 amino acids. Between the trimmed V and J ends, which lost 6 bases and 2 bases, there was a span of 17 bases. In nucleotides, the CDR3 is TGCAGTGCGGGCTTTCCAGGGAACCCCTACGAGCAGTACTTC. Protein product: CSAGFPGNPYEQYF.

This clonotype was counted only a few times. The V and J genes are TRBV29-1 and TRBJ2-3; 7 nucleotides align to TRBD2. Germline V gives CDR1 SQVTM, CDR2 ANQGSEA. The CDR3 contains 15 residues. With V trimmed by 3 bases and J by 0 bases, 6 bases remained unmatched. CDR3 coding DNA: TGCAGCGTTGAGGGGGGGAGTGGCAGCACAGATACGCAGTATTTT. Protein sequence: CSVEGGSGSTDTQYF.

The V gene is TRBV4-3, the J gene TRBJ1-6, with D perhaps matching TRBD1 (5 bases). The V gene lost 0 bases and the J gene lost 11 bases, with 14 bases spanning the gap. From germline, CDR1 is LGHNA and CDR2 YSLEER. The CDR3 extends over 15 amino acids. CDR3 nucleotide sequence: TGCGCCAGCAGCCAAGATAGGGGCCTCAAAACACCCCTCCACTTT. Translation: CASSQDRGLKTPLHF.

This clonotype was observed a few times. The J gene is TRBJ2-1, the V gene TRBV3-1; D is possibly TRBD2 (5 bases). The CDR3 is made up of 13 amino acids. Per the germline V gene, CDR1 is LGHDT and CDR2 is YNNKEL (reference sequence). The germline V and J ends were trimmed by 1 base and 12 bases, with 13 bases remaining between them. CDR3 protein: CASSQGNMAGQFF. The CDR3 nucleotides read TGTGCCAGCAGCCAAGGTAACATGGCGGGGCAGTTCTTC.

V is TRBV20-1 and J is TRBJ2-5; TRBD1 matches at 10 bases. The CDR3 is 12 residues long. J lost 8 bases, V lost 6 bases, and 6 bases had no gene match. Germline V gene data show CDR1 as DFQATT and CDR2 as SNEGSKA (reference sequence). The CDR3 reads CSALRDRGTQYF. The CDR3 nucleotides are TGCAGTGCGCTGAGGGACAGGGGAACCCAGTACTTC.

J is TRBJ2-7 and V is TRBV3-1; 13 nucleotides match TRBD2. The CDR3 totals 16 residues. The germline gives CDR1 LGHDT, CDR2 YNNKEL (reference sequence). The V and J ends lost 3 bases and 9 bases, in that order; junction bases with no gene match: 11. The CDR3 loop is CASSHSEGLAGLAQYF. The CDR3 DNA reads as TGTGCCAGCAGCCACTCCGAGGGACTAGCGGGGTTGGCGCAGTACTTC.

This clonotype was recorded a few times. The chain has TRBV19 and TRBJ2-5; tentatively, D is TRBD1 (6 bases). CDR3 length: 16 residues. The V gene's germline CDR1 is LNHDA and CDR2 SQIVND (reference sequence). V was cut by 5 bases and J by 4 bases, with 20 bases left in between. CDR3 sequence reads: CASSPKPGHVGETQYF. In DNA, the CDR3 is TGTGCCAGTAGTCCCAAACCGGGACATGTTGGAGAGACCCAGTACTTC.

At least ten counts were recorded for this clonotype. V gene TRBV5-1 combines with J gene TRBJ2-1; D not resolved. V lost 7 bases and J 3 bases, leaving 8 bases between the germline ends. Per germline, CDR1 SGHRS and CDR2 YFSETQ. The CDR3 loop spans 12 amino acids. As DNA, the CDR3 is TGCGCCAGCTCGACTGACTACAATGAGCAGTTCTTC. It is translated as CASSTDYNEQFF.

The chain joins TRBV7-2 to TRBJ2-6, with unresolved D. This CDR3 is built from 16 residues. Germline V lookup: CDR1 SGHTA, CDR2 FQGNSA. V was trimmed by 5 bases and J by 0 bases, leaving 11 bases between them. CDR3 nucleotides: TGTGCCAGCAGCGTTAGTTCGGGCTCTGGGGCCAACGTCCTGACTTTC. Its protein is CASSVSSGSGANVLTF.

The sample holds a few counts of this clonotype. The chain recombines TRBV10-3 with TRBJ1-2, with 7 bases fitting TRBD1. CDR3 length equals 14 residues. Germline CDR1 is ENHRY and CDR2 is SYGVKD. The V segment lost 5 bases and the J segment 3 bases; nucleotides outside the gene matches: 6. DNA for the CDR3: TGTGCCATCAGTAGTCAGGGGGTCGACTATGGCTACACCTTC. The encoded protein is CAISSQGVDYGYTF.

This clonotype was recorded many times. V usage is TRBV12-3 or TRBV12-4 and J usage is TRBJ1-4; no firm D call. Trimming stripped 2 bases from V and 8 bases from J, with 9 bases between. The CDR3 length is 13 residues. CDR3 bases: TGTGCCAGCAGTTTACATGGGAGCGAAAAACTGTTTTTT. This encodes CASSLHGSEKLFF.

This chain joins TRBV7-6 and TRBJ2-2; D remains unclear. Per germline, CDR1 SGHVS and CDR2 FNYEAQ. The CDR3 is made up of 15 amino acids. With 5 bases removed from V and 1 base from J, the gap between germline ends came to 11 bases. CDR3 bases: TGTGCCAGCAGCCCGTACACCTTGAACACCGGGGAGCTGTTTTTT. Amino acid sequence: CASSPYTLNTGELFF.

In this sample, this clonotype turned up a few times. The chain carries TRBV19 and TRBJ1-1, with unresolved D. The CDR3 is 12 amino acids. V lost 5 bases, J lost 6 bases, and 10 bases lay in between. Germline V CDR1 and CDR2: LNHDA, SQIVND (reference sequence). CDR3 sequence (DNA): TGTGCCAGTAGTGGAAGGGCTGCTGAAGCTTTCTTT. Amino acid sequence: CASSGRAAEAFF.

J is TRBJ2-7 and V is TRBV7-8; D is unresolved. Deletions cut 3 bases from V and 2 bases from J, with 8 bases between. The CDR3 totals 13 residues. In germline, CDR1 is SGHVS, CDR2 FQNEAQ. Written as DNA, the CDR3 is TGTGCCAGCAGCTTTGCAGGAACCTACGAGCAGTACGTC. Translated: CASSFAGTYEQYV.

At least ten counts were recorded for this clonotype. The chain links TRBV6-5 to TRBJ2-3; 9 bases map to TRBD2. This CDR3 has 16 residues. Germline values: CDR1 MNHEY, CDR2 SVGAGI. The trim removed 0 bases at V and 1 base at J, leaving 2 bases unmatched. The CDR3 sequence: CASSYSQRGGTDTQYF. The CDR3 nucleotides read TGTGCCAGCAGTTACTCACAGCGGGGGGGCACAGATACGCAGTATTTT.

This clonotype was detected only a few times. This chain uses TRBV5-1 with TRBJ2-1; D is possibly TRBD1 or TRBD2 (5 bases each). There are 15 residues in the CDR3. Germline lookup yields CDR1 SGHRS and CDR2 YFSETQ. The V and J ends lost 2 bases and 6 bases respectively, with 15 bases between them. The chain's CDR3 is CASSFTPGALNEQFF. DNA of the CDR3: TGCGCCAGCAGCTTCACCCCCGGGGCTCTCAATGAGCAGTTCTTC.

The sample holds a few counts of this clonotype. J is TRBJ2-2 and V is TRBV29-1; TRBD2 agrees at 7 bases. The CDR3 consists of 14 residues. Looked up from germline, CDR1 is SQVTM and CDR2 is ANQGSEA. Trimming removed 3 bases from V and 1 base from J; junction bases left unmatched: 2. The CDR3 is CSVEGGVNTGELFF. The CDR3 nucleotides read TGCAGCGTTGAGGGAGGGGTGAACACCGGGGAGCTGTTTTTT.

This clonotype has just a few counts. This chain connects TRBV11-2 to TRBJ2-7; TRBD1 is a possible D gene (6 bases). The CDR3 runs to 12 residues. V gave up 7 bases and J gave up 3 bases, with 10 bases separating them. The germline gives CDR1 SGHAT, CDR2 FQNNGV. In DNA form, the CDR3 reads TGTGCCAGCACGCAGACAGGCTACGAGCAGTACTTC. It yields the protein CASTQTGYEQYF.

This chain connects TRBV10-3 to TRBJ2-3; D remains unclear. Looked up from germline, CDR1 is ENHRY and CDR2 is SYGVKD. V lost 4 bases, J lost 6 bases, and 14 bases lay in between. The CDR3 loop spans 14 amino acids. The CDR3 DNA sequence: TGTGCCATCAGTGGAGGCAGCACAGTGGATACGCAGTATTTT. It is translated as CAISGGSTVDTQYF.

Only a few counts were recorded for this clonotype. The V call is TRBV7-2, the J call TRBJ2-1, with D unclear. This CDR3 region has 14 residues. Germline CDR1 is SGHTA and CDR2 is FQGNSA. V was pared by 3 bases and J by 8 bases, with 14 bases between. CDR3 in DNA: TGTGCCAGCAGCTTCTCAGGCAAGGTTGATGAGCAGTTCTTC. Protein: CASSFSGKVDEQFF.

This clonotype came up a few times. This chain joins TRBV18 and TRBJ2-5; D possibly uses TRBD1 or TRBD2 (5 bases each). The CDR3 is made up of 17 amino acids. Germline CDR1 is KGHSH and CDR2 is LQKENI. V lost 3 bases, J lost 1 base, and 18 bases lay in between. The CDR3 nucleotides are TGTGCCAGCTCACCTTGGGCTGACCGGGACGGCCAAGAGACCCAGTACTTC. This gives the protein CASSPWADRDGQETQYF.

This clonotype was detected many times. V usage is TRBV20-1 and J usage is TRBJ2-5; the match to TRBD2 covers 8 bases. The germline V gene has CDR1 DFQATT and CDR2 SNEGSKA (reference sequence). Germline trimming cut 6 bases from V and 4 bases from J; bases unmatched to any gene: 10. This CDR3 is 14 amino acids long. This CDR3 is CSAAGGYLRETQYF. For the CDR3, the DNA is TGCAGTGCGGCGGGGGGATATTTGCGAGAGACCCAGTACTTC.

This clonotype has a count of ten or more. The V and J genes are TRBV4-3 and TRBJ2-3; 10 nucleotides agree with TRBD2. The germline gives CDR1 LGHNA, CDR2 YSLEER. The CDR3 has 19 residues. The J segment lost 2 bases and the V segment lost 0 bases, leaving 11 bases of the junction unmatched. DNA of the CDR3: TGCGCCAGCAGCCAAGATCCCGTTACTAGCGGGGTTTTCACAGATACGCAGTATTTT. Translated, it gives CASSQDPVTSGVFTDTQYF.